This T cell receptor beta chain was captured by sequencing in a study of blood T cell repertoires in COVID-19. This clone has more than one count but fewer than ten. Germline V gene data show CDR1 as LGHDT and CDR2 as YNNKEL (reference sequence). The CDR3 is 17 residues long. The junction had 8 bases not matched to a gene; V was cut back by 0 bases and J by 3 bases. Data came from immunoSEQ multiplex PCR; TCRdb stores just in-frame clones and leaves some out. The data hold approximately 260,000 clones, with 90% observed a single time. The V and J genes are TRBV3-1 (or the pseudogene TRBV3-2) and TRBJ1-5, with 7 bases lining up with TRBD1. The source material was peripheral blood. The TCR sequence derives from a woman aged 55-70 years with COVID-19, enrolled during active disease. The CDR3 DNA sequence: TGTGCCAGCAGCCAAGATTCGGGCAGGGGGATCAATCAGCCCCAGCATTTT. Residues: CASSQDSGRGINQPQHF.